This TCR beta chain was found in a study of CD8+CD57+ T cells in acquired aplastic anemia (dated by TCRdb to 2017 to 2018). Looking at the study overall: Extracted DNA from sorted CD4+ and CD8+ cells averaged approximately 3 ug, ranging from about 0.18 to 27.4 ug. An average of approximately 10 million reads for CD4+ cells and 11.0 million reads for CD8+ cells was obtained from healthy donor samples. General conclusions and limits of the study: No significant difference in CD8+ Simpson's diversity was found between patients and healthy controls (P=0.060). Around 31 CD8+ CDR3 sequences were shared between patients and controls but appeared highly expressed in patients and within their immunodominant clones.

In the study, sorted CD4+ and CD8+ blood T cells from patients with severe aplastic anemia and from healthy subjects underwent deep sequencing of TCR repertoires. Ficoll-Paque density gradient centrifugation was used to isolate peripheral blood mononuclear cells. Before DNA extraction, CD4+ and CD8+ T cells were sorted by FACS or by magnetic beads. This clonotype was seen once. The specificity of this receptor is unknown. The sample holds no much larger clone one base away, and base qualities are not on file. One read provides weak support. CDR3 length: 16 amino acids, cysteine to phenylalanine. The DNA shown is the 48-base CDR3, in frame from base 1. V is clipped by 7 bases and J by 2 bases, and the sequence between their germline boundaries is 20 bases long. Genomic DNA served as template for TCR beta VDJ combination and CDR3 sequence profiling. An Illumina HiSeq 2000 was used for TCR repertoire sequencing. Per the authors' processing: TRBV/TRBJ rearrangement plots, CDR3 size and DJ length profiles, and Simpson's diversity index were used to assess repertoires. The immunodominant clone was defined as the most abundant DNA sequence in deep sequencing data. CDR3 amino acid sequences were checked for sharing across subjects and were also compared against the VDJdb database and published repertoires. Clones were called with MiXCR by TCRdb after fastp trimmed the public reads at Q25, and only in-frame beta chains were retained. Merged by CDR3 protein, the rows form single entries marked with the most common genes and DNA. It is TCRdb's table, rather than the study itself, that gives the V and J calls and clone size. In all, the sample holds over 200,000 distinct CDR3 sequences, and under 65% of those were seen once. About 29% of the sample is taken by the ten largest.

Sequenced: sorted CD4+, CD8+, or CD8+CD57+ T cells (not recorded which) from PBMCs. The TCR comes from a human donor in good health. Recombination linked TRBV12-3 or TRBV12-4 to TRBJ1-2, with no D gene named confidently. In nucleotide form, the sequence is TGTGCCAGCACCGAATGGCGAAGGCGATTCAACTATGGCTACACCTTC. Its protein is CASTEWRRRFNYGYTF.